The rows below give T cell receptor beta chains drawn from one sample of a study of long-term antiretroviral therapy in people with HIV. The assay was immunoSEQ multiplex PCR, and TCRdb's table has in-frame clones only and misses some. The repertoire includes under 20,000 clones, around 74% of them detected once, and roughly 15% sits in the top ten. The input for sequencing was unsorted PBMCs, taken 2.1 to 2.2 years before starting antiretroviral therapy. Receptors were obtained from a man aged 25-45 years with HIV. Each CDR3 is given with its conserved first and last residue. The D gene is left open where the match is weak. Size values are once, few and many counts, or a class for expanded clones, and some rows have none.

V gene	J gene	clone size	D gene	CDR3 protein	CDR3 DNA
TRBV10-3	TRBJ2-7	NA	TRBD1	CAISESGQGGEQYF	TGTGCCATCAGTGAGTCGGGACAGGGGGGCGAGCAGTACTTC
TRBV18	TRBJ2-5	NA	NA	CASSPTTGNGQETQYF	TGTGCCAGCTCACCTACTACAGGGAACGGACAAGAGACCCAGTACTTC
TRBV4-3	TRBJ2-1	few	NA	CASSAGQSSNEQFF	TGCGCCAGCAGCGCGGGACAGAGTAGCAATGAGCAGTTCTTC
TRBV19	TRBJ1-2	NA	TRBD1	CASSLQGEFYGYTF	TGTGCCAGTAGTCTACAGGGGGAGTTTTATGGCTACACCTTC
TRBV4-1	TRBJ2-5	once	TRBD1	CASSPSTGGLGETQYF	TGCGCCAGCAGCCCGAGTACAGGGGGTTTAGGTGAGACCCAGTACTTC
TRBV7-2	TRBJ2-1	NA	TRBD1	CASSSTTGTGRNEQFF	TGTGCCAGCAGCTCTACAACCGGGACAGGGCGGAATGAGCAGTTCTTC
TRBV11-2	TRBJ2-7	NA	NA	CASSLVSGVGYEQYF	TGTGCCAGCAGCTTAGTGTCGGGGGTTGGCTACGAGCAGTACTTC
TRBV10-3	TRBJ2-7	NA	NA	CAMARGGLGTDSYEQYF	TGTGCCATGGCGAGGGGGGGTCTTGGGACAGATAGTTACGAGCAGTACTTC
TRBV6-1	TRBJ2-7	NA	NA	CASSEEVPSSYEQYF	TGTGCCAGCAGTGAAGAGGTCCCGAGCTCCTACGAGCAGTACTTC
TRBV2	TRBJ2-7	NA	TRBD1	CASSGVWDRGSYEQYF	TGTGCCAGCAGTGGCGTGTGGGACAGGGGGTCCTACGAGCAGTACTTC
TRBV9	TRBJ2-1	NA	NA	CASSVVPGPPNEQFF	TGTGCCAGCAGCGTAGTGCCAGGCCCCCCCAATGAGCAGTTCTTC
TRBV5-1	TRBJ2-5	NA	NA	CASSSLWGGAGETQYF	TGCGCCAGCAGCTCCCTTTGGGGGGGGGCCGGAGAGACCCAGTACTTC
TRBV28	TRBJ1-5	NA	NA	CASTPGKGVSNQPQHF	TGTGCCAGCACGCCCGGGAAGGGTGTCAGCAATCAGCCCCAGCATTTT
TRBV7-8	TRBJ2-5	NA	TRBD1	CASSSGTGGETQYF	TGTGCCAGCAGCTCCGGGACAGGGGGGGAGACCCAGTACTTC
TRBV28	TRBJ1-2	once	NA	CASSWGGYGYTF	TGTGCCAGCAGTTGGGGGGGGTATGGCTACACCTTC
TRBV11-2	TRBJ1-3	NA	NA	CASSLFDGANTIYF	TGTGCCAGCAGCTTATTCGACGGCGCGAACACCATATATTTT
TRBV7-2	TRBJ2-5	NA	NA	CASSYQTGQETQYF	TGTGCCAGCAGTTACCAGACGGGGCAAGAGACCCAGTACTTC
TRBV14	TRBJ1-3	NA	NA	CASSRSGNTIYF	TGTGCCAGCAGCCGCTCTGGAAACACCATATATTTT
TRBV12-5	TRBJ1-4	NA	NA	CASALRDLELFF	TGTGCTAGTGCCCTACGGGATCTTGAACTGTTTTTT